This record concerns one TCR beta chain sequence. Its antigen is unknown. Healthy donors of bone marrow made up the group. The data stem from a study of cytomegalovirus exposure and HLA in healthy donors. Points from the study as a whole: Common viral pathogens were later found to be apparently linked to several of the most significant clusters.

PCR primers comprised 60 Vbeta and 13 Jbeta primers. The assay was immunoSEQ multiplex PCR, and TCRdb's table has in-frame clones only and misses some. The profile covers tens of thousands of clones, with around 73% appearing a single time and 2.5% to 3% taken by the ten largest. Trimming cost V 5 bases and J 12 bases, with 14 bases left between them. The CDR3 sequence is 13 residues long. In germline, CDR1 is SEHNR, CDR2 FQNEAQ (reference sequence). Sequenced input: PBMCs. The source is a woman aged 40 to 50 in good health and CMV-seropositive. This chain joins TRBV7-9 and TRBJ1-6; no reliable D call. CDR3 in amino acids: CASSPGVFLPLHF. The CDR3 DNA follows: TGTGCCAGCAGCCCTGGAGTCTTTTTACCCCTCCACTTT.